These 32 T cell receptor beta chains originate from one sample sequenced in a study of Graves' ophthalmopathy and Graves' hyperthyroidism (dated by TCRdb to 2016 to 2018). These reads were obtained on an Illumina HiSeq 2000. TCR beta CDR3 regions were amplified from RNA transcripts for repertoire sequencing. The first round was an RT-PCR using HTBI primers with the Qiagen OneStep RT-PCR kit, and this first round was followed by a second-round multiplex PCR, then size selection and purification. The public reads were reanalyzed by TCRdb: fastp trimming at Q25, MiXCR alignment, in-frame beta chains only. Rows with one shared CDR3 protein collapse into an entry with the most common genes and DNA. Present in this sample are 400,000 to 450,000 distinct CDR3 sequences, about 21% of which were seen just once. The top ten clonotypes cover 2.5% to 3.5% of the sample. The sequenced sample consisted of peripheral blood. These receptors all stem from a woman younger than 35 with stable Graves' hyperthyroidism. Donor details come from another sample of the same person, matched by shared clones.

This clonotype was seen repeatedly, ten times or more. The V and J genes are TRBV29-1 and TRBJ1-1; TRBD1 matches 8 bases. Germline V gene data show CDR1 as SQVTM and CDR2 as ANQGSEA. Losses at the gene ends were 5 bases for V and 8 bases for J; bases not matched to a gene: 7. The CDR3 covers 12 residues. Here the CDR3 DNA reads TGCAGCGTTTACAAAGGACAGGGAGAAGCTTTCTTT. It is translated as CSVYKGQGEAFF.

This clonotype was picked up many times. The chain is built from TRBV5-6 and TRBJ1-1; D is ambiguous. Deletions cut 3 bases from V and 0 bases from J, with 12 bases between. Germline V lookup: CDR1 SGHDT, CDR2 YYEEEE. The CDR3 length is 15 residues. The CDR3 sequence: CASSSDGLMNTEAFF. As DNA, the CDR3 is TGTGCCAGCAGCTCCGACGGACTCATGAACACTGAAGCTTTCTTT.

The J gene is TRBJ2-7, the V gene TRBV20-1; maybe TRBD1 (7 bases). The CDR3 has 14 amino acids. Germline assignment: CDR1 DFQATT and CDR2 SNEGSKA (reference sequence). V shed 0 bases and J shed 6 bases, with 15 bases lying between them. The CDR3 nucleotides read TGCAGTGCTAGAGATAGGCAGGGGGGCAGCGAGCAGTACTTC. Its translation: CSARDRQGGSEQYF.

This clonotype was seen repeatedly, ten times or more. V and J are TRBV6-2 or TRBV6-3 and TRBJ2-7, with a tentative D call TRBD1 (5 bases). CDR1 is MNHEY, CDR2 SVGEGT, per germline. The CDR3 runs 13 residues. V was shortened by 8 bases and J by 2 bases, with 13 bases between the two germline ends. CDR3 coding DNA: TGTGCCAGCCAGCCTTCAGGGACCTACGAGCAGTACTTC. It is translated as CASQPSGTYEQYF.

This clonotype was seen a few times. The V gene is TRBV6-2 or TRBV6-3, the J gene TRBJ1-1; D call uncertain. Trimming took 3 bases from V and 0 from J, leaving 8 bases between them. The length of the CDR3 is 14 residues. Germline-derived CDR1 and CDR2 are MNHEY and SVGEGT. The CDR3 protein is CASSYSPLNTEAFF. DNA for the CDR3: TGTGCCAGCAGTTATTCCCCCTTGAACACTGAAGCTTTCTTT.

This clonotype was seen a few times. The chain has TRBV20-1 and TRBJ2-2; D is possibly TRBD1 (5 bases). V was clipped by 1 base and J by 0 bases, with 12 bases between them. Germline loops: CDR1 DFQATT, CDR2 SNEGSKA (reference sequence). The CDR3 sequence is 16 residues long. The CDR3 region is CSARVVRGANTGELFF. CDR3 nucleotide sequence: TGCAGTGCTAGAGTAGTAAGGGGCGCGAACACCGGGGAGCTGTTTTTT.

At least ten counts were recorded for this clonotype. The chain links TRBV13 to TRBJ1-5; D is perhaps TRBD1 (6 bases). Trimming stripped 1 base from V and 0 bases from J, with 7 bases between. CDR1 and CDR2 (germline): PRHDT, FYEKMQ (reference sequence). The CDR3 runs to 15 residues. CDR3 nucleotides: TGTGCCAGCAGCTTAGCAGGGGATAGCAATCAGCCCCAGCATTTT. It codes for CASSLAGDSNQPQHF.

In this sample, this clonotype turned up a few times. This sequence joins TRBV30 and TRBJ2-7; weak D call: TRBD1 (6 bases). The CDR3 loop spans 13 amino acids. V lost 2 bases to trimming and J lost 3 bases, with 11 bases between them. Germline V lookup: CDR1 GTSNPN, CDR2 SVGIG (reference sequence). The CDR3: CAWSWTELYEQYF. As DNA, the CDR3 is TGTGCCTGGAGTTGGACAGAGCTCTACGAGCAGTACTTC.

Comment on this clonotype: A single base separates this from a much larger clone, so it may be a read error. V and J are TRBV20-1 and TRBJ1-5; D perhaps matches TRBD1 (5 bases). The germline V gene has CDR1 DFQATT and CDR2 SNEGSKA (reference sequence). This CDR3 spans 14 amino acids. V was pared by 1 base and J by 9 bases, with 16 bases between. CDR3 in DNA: TGCAGTGCTAGAGGTCGGGGCGGCTGGGGGCCCCAGCATTTT. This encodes CSARGRGGWGPQHF.

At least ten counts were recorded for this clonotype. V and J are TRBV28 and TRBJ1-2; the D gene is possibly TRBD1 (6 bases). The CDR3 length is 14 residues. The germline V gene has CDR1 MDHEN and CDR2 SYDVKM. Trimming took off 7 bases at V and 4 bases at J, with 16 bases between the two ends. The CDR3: CASTPQGRIYGYTF. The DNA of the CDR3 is TGTGCCAGCACCCCCCAGGGGCGGATCTATGGCTACACCTTC.

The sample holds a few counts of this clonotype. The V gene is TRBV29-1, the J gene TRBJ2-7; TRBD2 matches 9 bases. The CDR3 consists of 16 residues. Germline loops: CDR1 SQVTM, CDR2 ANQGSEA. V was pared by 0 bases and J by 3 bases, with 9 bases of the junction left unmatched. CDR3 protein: CSVEDGAGGSYYEQYF. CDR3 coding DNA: TGCAGCGTTGAAGATGGAGCGGGAGGTTCTTACTACGAGCAGTACTTC.

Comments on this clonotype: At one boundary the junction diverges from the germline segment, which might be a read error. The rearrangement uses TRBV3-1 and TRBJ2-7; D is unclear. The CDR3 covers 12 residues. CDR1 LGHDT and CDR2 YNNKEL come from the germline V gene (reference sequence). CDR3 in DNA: TGTGCCAGCAGCCAAAACAACTACGAGCAGCACTTC. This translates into CASSQNNYEQHF.

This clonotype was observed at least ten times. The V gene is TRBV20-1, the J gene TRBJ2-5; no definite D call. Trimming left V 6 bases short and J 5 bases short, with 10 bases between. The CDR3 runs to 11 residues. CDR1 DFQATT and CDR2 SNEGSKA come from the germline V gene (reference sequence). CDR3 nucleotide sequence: TGCAGTGCCCGAGAGAGGGAGACCCAGTACTTC. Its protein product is CSARERETQYF.

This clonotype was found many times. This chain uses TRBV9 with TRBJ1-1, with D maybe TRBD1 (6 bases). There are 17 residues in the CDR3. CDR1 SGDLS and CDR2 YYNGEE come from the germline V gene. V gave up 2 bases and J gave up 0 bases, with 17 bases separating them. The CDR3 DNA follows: TGTGCCAGCAGCGTCACGACCGACAGGAACATGAACACTGAAGCTTTCTTT. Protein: CASSVTTDRNMNTEAFF.

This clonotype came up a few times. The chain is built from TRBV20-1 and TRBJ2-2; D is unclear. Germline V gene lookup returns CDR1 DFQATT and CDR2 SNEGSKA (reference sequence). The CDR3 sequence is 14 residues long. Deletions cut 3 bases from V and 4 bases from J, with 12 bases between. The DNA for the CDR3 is TGCAGTGCTAGCGAGGTTAACCCCACCGGGGAGCTGTTTTTT. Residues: CSASEVNPTGELFF.

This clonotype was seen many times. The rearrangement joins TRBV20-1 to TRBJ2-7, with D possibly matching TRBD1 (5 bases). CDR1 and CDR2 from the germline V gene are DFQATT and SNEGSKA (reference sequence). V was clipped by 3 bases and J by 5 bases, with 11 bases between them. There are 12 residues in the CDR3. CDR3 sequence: CSASRQGNEQYF. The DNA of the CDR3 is TGCAGTGCTAGTCGGCAGGGCAACGAGCAGTACTTC.

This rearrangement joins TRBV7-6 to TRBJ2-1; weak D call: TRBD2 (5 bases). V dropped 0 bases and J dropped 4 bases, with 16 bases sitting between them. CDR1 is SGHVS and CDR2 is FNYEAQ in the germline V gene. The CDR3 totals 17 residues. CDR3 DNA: TGTGCCAGCAGCTTAGCGCGGTCTAGCTTGACTTACAATGAGCAGTTCTTC. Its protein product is CASSLARSSLTYNEQFF.

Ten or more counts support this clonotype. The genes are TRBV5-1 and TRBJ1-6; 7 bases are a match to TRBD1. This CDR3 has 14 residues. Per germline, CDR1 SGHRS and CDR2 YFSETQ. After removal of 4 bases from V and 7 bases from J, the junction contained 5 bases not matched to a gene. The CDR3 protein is CASSHGTENSPLHF. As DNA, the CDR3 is TGCGCCAGCAGCCACGGGACAGAAAATTCACCCCTCCACTTT.

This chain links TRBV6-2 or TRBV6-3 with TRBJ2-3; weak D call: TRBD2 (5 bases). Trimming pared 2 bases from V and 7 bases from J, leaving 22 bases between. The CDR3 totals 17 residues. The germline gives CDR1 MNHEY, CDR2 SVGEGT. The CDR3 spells CASSYPSTNPKAHTQYF. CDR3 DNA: TGTGCCAGCAGTTACCCCTCGACTAACCCTAAGGCGCATACGCAGTATTTT.

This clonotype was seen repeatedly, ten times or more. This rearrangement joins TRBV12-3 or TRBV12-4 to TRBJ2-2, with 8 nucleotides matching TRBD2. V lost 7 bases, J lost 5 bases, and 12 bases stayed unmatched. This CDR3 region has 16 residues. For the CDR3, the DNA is TGTGCCAGCACAGGGGCTAGCGGGCCATTTACCGGGGAGCTGTTTTTT. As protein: CASTGASGPFTGELFF.

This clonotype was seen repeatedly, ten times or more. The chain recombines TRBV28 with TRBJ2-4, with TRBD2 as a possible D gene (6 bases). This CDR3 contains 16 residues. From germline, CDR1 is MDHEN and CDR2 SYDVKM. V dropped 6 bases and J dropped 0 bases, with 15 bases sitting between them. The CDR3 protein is CASSAPVAVAKNIQYF. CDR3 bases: TGTGCCAGCAGCGCCCCTGTAGCGGTAGCCAAAAACATTCAGTACTTC.

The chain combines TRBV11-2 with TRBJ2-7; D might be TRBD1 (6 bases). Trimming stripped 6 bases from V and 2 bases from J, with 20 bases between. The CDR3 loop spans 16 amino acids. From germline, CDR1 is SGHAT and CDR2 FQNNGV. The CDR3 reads CASSSPRAGTPYEQYF. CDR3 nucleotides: TGTGCCAGCAGTTCCCCCCGTGCCGGGACACCCTACGAGCAGTACTTC.

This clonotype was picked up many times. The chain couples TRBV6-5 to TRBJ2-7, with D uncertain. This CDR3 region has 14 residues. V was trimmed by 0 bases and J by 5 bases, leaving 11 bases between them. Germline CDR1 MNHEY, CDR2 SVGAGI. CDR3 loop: CASSYSSYNHEQYF. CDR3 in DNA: TGTGCCAGCAGTTACTCGAGCTACAACCACGAGCAGTACTTC.

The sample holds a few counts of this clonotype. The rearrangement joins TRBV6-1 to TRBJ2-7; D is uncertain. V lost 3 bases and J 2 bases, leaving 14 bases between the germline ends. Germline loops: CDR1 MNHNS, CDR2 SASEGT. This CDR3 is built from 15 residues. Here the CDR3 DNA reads TGTGCCAGCAGTGATCCTTCTCGGTTTACCTACGAGCAGTACTTC. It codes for CASSDPSRFTYEQYF.

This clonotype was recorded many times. The DNA of the CDR3 is TGCAGTGTTCCCGGGACCGGGGATAATTCACCCCTCCACTTT. Translating it yields CSVPGTGDNSPLHF. The chain carries TRBV20-1 and TRBJ1-6, with D maybe TRBD1 (5 bases). V was shortened by 7 bases and J by 5 bases, with 15 bases between the two germline ends. CDR1 and CDR2 from the germline V gene are DFQATT and SNEGSKA (reference sequence). There are 14 residues in the CDR3.

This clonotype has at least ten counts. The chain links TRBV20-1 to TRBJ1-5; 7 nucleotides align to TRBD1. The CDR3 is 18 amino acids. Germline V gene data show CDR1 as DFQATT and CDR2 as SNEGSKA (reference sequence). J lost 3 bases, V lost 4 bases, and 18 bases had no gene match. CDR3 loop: CSAISGTAEGYFNQPQHF. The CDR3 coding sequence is TGCAGTGCTATATCCGGGACAGCGGAGGGCTATTTCAATCAGCCCCAGCATTTT.

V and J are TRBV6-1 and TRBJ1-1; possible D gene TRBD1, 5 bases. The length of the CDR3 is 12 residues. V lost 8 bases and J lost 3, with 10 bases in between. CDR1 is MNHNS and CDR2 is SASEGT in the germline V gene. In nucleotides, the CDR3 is TGTGCCAGCTGGTCAGGGTACACTGAAGCTTTCTTT. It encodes CASWSGYTEAFF.

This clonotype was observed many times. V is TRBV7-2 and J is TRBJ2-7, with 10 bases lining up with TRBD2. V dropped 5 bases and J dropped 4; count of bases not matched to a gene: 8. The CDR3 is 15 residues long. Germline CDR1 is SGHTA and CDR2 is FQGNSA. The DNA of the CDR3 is TGTGCCAGCAGCCCCCGCGCTAGCGGGAGATACGAGCAGTACTTC. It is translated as CASSPRASGRYEQYF.

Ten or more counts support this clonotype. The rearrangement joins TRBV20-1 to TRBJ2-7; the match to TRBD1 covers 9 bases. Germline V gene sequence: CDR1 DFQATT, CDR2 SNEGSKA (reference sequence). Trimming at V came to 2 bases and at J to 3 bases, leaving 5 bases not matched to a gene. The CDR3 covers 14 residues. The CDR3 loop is CSARWDRVSYEQYF. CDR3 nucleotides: TGCAGTGCTAGATGGGACAGGGTGAGCTACGAGCAGTACTTC.

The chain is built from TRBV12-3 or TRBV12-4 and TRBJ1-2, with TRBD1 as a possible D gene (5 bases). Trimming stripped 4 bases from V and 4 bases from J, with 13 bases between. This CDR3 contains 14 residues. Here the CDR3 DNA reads TGTGCCAGCAGTTCCGGAGGGGAGAGCTATGGCTACACCTTC. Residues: CASSSGGESYGYTF.

The CDR3 reads CASSLVAGKYEQYF. For the CDR3, the DNA is TGTGCCAGCAGCTTAGTGGCAGGGAAGTACGAGCAGTACTTC. V is TRBV7-2 and J is TRBJ2-7, with D perhaps matching TRBD1 (5 bases). Trimming pared 1 base from V and 4 bases from J, leaving 11 bases between. Germline V lookup: CDR1 SGHTA, CDR2 FQGNSA. The CDR3 totals 14 residues.

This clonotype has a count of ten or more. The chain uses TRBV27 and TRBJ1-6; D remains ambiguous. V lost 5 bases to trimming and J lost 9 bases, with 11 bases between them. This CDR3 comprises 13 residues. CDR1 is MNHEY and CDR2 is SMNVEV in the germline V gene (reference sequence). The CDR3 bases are TGTGCCAGCAGTCCTCTAAGTCGTTCACCCCTCCACTTT. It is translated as CASSPLSRSPLHF.